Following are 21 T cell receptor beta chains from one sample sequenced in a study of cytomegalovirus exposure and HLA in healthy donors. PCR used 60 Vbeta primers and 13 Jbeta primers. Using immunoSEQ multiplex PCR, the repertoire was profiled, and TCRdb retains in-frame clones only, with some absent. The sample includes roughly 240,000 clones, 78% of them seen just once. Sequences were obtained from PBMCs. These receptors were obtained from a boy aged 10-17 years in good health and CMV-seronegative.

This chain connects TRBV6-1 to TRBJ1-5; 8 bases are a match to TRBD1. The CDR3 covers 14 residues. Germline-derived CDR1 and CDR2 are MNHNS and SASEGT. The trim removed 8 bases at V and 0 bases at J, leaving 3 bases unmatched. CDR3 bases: TGTGCCAGCTCAGGGGGCATTAGCAATCAGCCCCAGCATTTT. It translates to CASSGGISNQPQHF.

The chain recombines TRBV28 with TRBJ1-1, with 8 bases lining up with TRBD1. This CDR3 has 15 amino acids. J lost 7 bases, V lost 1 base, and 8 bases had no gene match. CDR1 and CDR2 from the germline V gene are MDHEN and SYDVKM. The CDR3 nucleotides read TGTGCCAGCAGTTTATCGGGCAGGGGGCGAGGTGAAGCTTTCTTT. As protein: CASSLSGRGRGEAFF.

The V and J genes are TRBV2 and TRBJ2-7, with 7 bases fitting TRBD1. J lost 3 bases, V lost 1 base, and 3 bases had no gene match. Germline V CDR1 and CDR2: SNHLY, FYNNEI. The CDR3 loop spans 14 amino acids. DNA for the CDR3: TGTGCCAGCAGTGAAGTAAGGACAGGCTACGAGCAGTACTTC. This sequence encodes CASSEVRTGYEQYF.

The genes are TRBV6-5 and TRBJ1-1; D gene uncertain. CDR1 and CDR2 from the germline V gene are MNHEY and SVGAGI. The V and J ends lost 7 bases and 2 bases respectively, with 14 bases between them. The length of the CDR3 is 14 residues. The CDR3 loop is CASNFLDANTEAFF. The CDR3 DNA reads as TGTGCCAGCAACTTCCTAGACGCAAACACTGAAGCTTTCTTT.

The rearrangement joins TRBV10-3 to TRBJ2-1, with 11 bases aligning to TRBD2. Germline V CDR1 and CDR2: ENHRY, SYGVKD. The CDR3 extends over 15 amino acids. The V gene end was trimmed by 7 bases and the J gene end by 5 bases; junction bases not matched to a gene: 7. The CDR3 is CAITRTSGGNNEQFF. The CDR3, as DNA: TGTGCCATCACTCGAACTAGCGGGGGTAACAATGAGCAGTTCTTC.

Here the CDR3 reads CAWSTDRGRQPQHF. As DNA, the CDR3 is TGTGCCTGGAGTACGGACAGGGGGCGACAGCCCCAGCATTTT. This chain links TRBV30 with TRBJ1-5, with 11 bases aligning to TRBD1. CDR3 length: 14 amino acids. V trimming: 2 bases; J trimming: 7 bases; junction bases outside the gene matches: 4. Germline V CDR1 and CDR2: GTSNPN, SVGIG (reference sequence).

CDR3 sequence: CASSLSVRNEQYF. For the CDR3, the DNA is TGTGCCAGCAGTTTATCGGTTAGAAACGAGCAGTACTTC. The chain employs TRBV27 and TRBJ2-7; D unresolved. This CDR3 has 13 amino acids. Trimming pared 0 bases from V and 5 bases from J, leaving 8 bases between. Germline-derived CDR1 and CDR2 are MNHEY and SMNVEV (reference sequence).

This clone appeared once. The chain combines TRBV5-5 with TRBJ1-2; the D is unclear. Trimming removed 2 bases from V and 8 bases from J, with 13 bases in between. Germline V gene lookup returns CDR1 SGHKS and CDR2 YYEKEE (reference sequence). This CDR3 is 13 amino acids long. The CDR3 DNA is TGTGCCAGCAGCTTACCAGGCCGTGGGGGCTACACCTTC. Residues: CASSLPGRGGYTF.

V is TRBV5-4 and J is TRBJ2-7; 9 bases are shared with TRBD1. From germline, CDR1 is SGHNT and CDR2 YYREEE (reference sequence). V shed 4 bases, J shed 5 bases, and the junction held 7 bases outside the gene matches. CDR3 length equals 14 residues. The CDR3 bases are TGTGCCAGCAGCCGGGACAGGGACTTTCACGAGCAGTACTTC. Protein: CASSRDRDFHEQYF.

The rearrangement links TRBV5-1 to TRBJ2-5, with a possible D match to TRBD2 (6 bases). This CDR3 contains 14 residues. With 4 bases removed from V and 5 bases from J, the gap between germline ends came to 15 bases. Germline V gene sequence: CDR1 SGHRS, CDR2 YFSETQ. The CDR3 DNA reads TGCGCCAGCAGCCCACTGTCTAGCGCCGAGACCCAGTACTTC. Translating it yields CASSPLSSAETQYF. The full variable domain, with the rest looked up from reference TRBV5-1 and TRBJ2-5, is KAGVTQTPRYLIKTRGQQVTLSCSPISGHRSVSWYQQTPGQGLQFLFEYFSETQRNKGNFPGRFSGRQFSNSRSEMNVSTLELGDSALYLCASSPLSSAETQYFGPGTRLLVL.

The CDR3 region is CASLETGEPWETQYF. The CDR3 nucleotides are TGTGCCAGCCTTGAGACGGGGGAACCTTGGGAGACCCAGTACTTC. This chain links TRBV12-1 with TRBJ2-5; whether TRBD2, the table's D call, matches the DNA was not checked. TRBV12-1 is annotated as a pseudogene. This CDR3 spans 15 amino acids.

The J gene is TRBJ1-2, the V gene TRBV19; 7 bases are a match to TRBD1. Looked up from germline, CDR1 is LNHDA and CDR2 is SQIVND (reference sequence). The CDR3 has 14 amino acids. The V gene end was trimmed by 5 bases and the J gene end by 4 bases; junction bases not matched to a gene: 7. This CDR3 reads CASSYRGKLYGYTF. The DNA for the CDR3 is TGTGCCAGTAGTTACAGGGGAAAACTCTATGGCTACACCTTC.

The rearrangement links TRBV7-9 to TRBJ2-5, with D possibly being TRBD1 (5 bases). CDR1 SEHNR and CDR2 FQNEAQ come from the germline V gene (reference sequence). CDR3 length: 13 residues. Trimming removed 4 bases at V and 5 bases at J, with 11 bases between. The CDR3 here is CASSSRGAETQYF. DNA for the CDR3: TGTGCCAGCAGCTCCCGTGGGGCCGAGACCCAGTACTTC.

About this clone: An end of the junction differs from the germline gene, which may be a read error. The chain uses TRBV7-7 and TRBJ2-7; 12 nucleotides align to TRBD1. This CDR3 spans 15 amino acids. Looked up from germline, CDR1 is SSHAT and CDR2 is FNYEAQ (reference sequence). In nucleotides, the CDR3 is TGTGCTAGCAGCTTAGGGACAGGGGGCGCGGACGAGCAGTACTTC. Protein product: CASSLGTGGADEQYF.

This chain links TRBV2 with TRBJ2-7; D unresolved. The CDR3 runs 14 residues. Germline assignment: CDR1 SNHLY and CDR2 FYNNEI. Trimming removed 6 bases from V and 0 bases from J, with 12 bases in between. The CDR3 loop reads CASSPAGFSYEQYF. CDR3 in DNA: TGTGCCAGCAGCCCCGCCGGGTTCTCCTACGAGCAGTACTTC.

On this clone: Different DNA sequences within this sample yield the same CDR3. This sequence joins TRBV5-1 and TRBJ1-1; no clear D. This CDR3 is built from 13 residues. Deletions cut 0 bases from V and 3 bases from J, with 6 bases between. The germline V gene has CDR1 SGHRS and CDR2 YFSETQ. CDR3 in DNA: TGCGCCAGCAGCTTGGTGAGGGACACTGAAGCTTTCTTT. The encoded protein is CASSLVRDTEAFF.

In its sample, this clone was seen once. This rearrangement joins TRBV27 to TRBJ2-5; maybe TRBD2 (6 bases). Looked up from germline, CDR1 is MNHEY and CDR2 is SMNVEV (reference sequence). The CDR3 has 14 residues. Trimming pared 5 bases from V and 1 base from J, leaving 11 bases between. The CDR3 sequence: CASSPLGLQETQYF. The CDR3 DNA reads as TGTGCCAGCAGTCCCTTGGGACTCCAAGAGACCCAGTACTTC.

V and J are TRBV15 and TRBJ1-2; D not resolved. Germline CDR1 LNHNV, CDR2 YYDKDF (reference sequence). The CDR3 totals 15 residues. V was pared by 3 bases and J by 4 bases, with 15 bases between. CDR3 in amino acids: CATSSSGSPVYGYTF. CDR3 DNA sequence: TGTGCCACCAGCAGCTCGGGGTCTCCCGTCTATGGCTACACCTTC. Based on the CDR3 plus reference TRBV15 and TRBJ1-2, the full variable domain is DAMVIQNPRYQVTQFGKPVTLSCSQTLNHNVMYWYQQKSSQAPKLLFHYYDKDFNNEADTPDNFQSRRPNTSFCFLDIRSPGLGDTAMYLCATSSSGSPVYGYTFGSGTRLTVV.

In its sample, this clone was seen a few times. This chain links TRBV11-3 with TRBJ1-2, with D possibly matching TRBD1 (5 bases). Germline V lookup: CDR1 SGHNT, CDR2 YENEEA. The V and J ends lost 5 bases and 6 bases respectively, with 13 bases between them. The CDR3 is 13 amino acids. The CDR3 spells CASSQGQENGYTF. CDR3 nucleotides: TGTGCCAGCAGCCAAGGACAAGAGAATGGCTACACCTTC.

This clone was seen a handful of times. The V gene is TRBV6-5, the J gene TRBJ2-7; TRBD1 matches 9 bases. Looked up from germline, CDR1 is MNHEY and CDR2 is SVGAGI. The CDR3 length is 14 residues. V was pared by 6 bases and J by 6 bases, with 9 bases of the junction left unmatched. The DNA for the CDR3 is TGTGCCAGCAGGAGCGGGACAGGGTACCCCGAGCAGTACTTC. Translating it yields CASRSGTGYPEQYF.

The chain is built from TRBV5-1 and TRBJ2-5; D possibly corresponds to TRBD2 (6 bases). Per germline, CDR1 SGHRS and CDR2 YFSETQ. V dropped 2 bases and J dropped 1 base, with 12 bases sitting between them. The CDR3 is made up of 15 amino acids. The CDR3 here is CASSLIPTSQETQYF. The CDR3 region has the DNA TGCGCCAGCAGCTTAATCCCGACTAGCCAAGAGACCCAGTACTTC.